This T cell receptor (beta chain) was profiled in a study of shared clonotypes between healthy human individuals. V lost 4 bases and J lost 0, with 11 bases in between. This CDR3 is 15 amino acids long. The data were produced by immunoSEQ multiplex PCR, yet TCRdb's version contains in-frame clones alone and is incomplete. This table holds about 300,000 clones, around 72% found once. The sequencing input was memory CD4+ T cells sorted from blood. Subset here: CD45RA-negative fraction. The source of this sequence is a man between 25 and 39 years old in good health. The chain has TRBV5-3 and TRBJ1-3, with unresolved D. TRBV5-3 is identified as an open reading frame with a role that is uncertain. CDR3 protein: CARSLGRSSGNTIYF. The CDR3 DNA reads as TGTGCCAGAAGCCTGGGCCGGAGCTCTGGAAACACCATATATTTT.